This section outlines one T cell receptor beta chain sequence together with its context. As yet, its antigen is unknown. The repertoire was sequenced with immunoSEQ multiplex PCR; TCRdb's copy has only in-frame clones and lacks some. The repertoire holds approximately 640,000 clones, with 90% as singletons. The sample originates from a study of shared clonotypes between healthy human individuals. This CDR3 spans 15 amino acids. V dropped 6 bases and J dropped 4 bases, with 18 bases sitting between them. Per the germline V gene, CDR1 is LNHDA and CDR2 is SQIVND (reference sequence). General study results and limits: Researchers sampled blood only, noting tissue repertoires likely differ. Relative to clonotypes present in all four donors, those not shared had lower generation probabilities.

Sequencing was carried out using memory CD8+ T cells from PBMCs. Subset defined: CD45RO+ cells pooled with CCR7-negative TemRA cells. The V and J genes are TRBV19 and TRBJ1-2, with D tentatively TRBD1 (5 bases). The TCR comes from a young man in good health. Some clones in this sample may be carry-over from other donors' samples. In DNA, the CDR3 is TGTGCCAGTAGGGTAGTCAGACAGCTACGCTATGGCTACACCTTC. Translated: CASRVVRQLRYGYTF.